The 16 T cell receptor beta chains below all came from one sample that was sequenced in a study of T cells in Graves' hyperthyroidism and ophthalmopathy. TCR beta CDR3 regions were amplified from RNA transcripts. The TCR CDR3 first-round RT-PCR relied on the HTBI primer set. TCRdb reanalysed the multiplex PCR reads using MiXCR and keeps one entry per CDR3 protein. The repertoire holds roughly 500,000 distinct CDR3 sequences, with over 45% as singletons. Sequencing was done on a sample of peripheral blood or thyroid tissue (not recorded which). Receptors originate from an adult woman with Graves' disease, either hyperthyroidism or ophthalmopathy (not recorded which).

This clonotype was observed many times. The chain recombines TRBV7-3 with TRBJ2-2, with D unresolved. The CDR3 sequence is 12 residues long. Germline CDR1 SGHTA, CDR2 FQGTGA. The V gene lost 5 bases and the J gene lost 6 bases, with 7 bases spanning the gap. The CDR3 reads CASSPGSGELFF. CDR3 bases: TGTGCCAGCAGCCCCGGGTCCGGGGAGCTGTTTTTT.

The chain has TRBV7-6 and TRBJ1-5; D not resolved. The length of the CDR3 is 18 residues. V shed 6 bases and J shed 1 base, with 22 bases lying between them. Germline V gives CDR1 SGHVS, CDR2 FNYEAQ. CDR3 protein: CASSPSTTGSGSNQPQHF. For the CDR3, the DNA is TGTGCCAGCAGTCCTTCCACAACGGGGTCGGGGAGCAATCAGCCCCAGCATTTT.

This clonotype came up a few times. CDR3 coding DNA: TGTGCCAGCAGCTTACTTGTTGCCGGGGAGCTGTTTTTT. Protein: CASSLLVAGELFF. The chain links TRBV7-2 to TRBJ2-2; D unclear. The germline CDR1 and CDR2 sequences are SGHTA and FQGNSA. The V end was cut by 2 bases, the J end by 6 bases, with 7 bases between. This CDR3 comprises 13 residues.

This clonotype was observed a handful of times. The chain carries TRBV20-1 and TRBJ2-5; D not certain. Germline V lookup: CDR1 DFQATT, CDR2 SNEGSKA (reference sequence). The CDR3 covers 14 residues. V was cut by 0 bases and J by 5 bases, with 13 bases left in between. The CDR3: CSARDRRLQETQYF. The CDR3 bases are TGCAGTGCTAGAGATCGAAGGCTGCAGGAGACCCAGTACTTC.

The CDR3 bases are TGCAGTGCTAGAGCGACAGTAGGCCAGCCCCAGCATTTT. This sequence encodes CSARATVGQPQHF. The chain uses TRBV20-1 and TRBJ1-5, with a possible D match to TRBD1 (5 bases). V was trimmed by 1 base and J by 7 bases, leaving 11 bases between them. Germline CDR1 is DFQATT and CDR2 is SNEGSKA (reference sequence). This CDR3 spans 13 amino acids.

In this sample, this clonotype turned up a few times. In nucleotides, the CDR3 is TGTGCCAGCAGTCTACAGGCATTTAACTATGGCTACACCTTC. It specifies CASSLQAFNYGYTF. The chain couples TRBV6-2 or TRBV6-3 to TRBJ1-2; tentative D call: TRBD1 (5 bases). Trimming pared 5 bases from V and 1 base from J, leaving 11 bases between. This CDR3 spans 14 amino acids. Germline assignment: CDR1 MNHEY and CDR2 SVGEGT.

Points on this clonotype: Germline is not matched at one junction end, which may reflect a read error. The chain employs TRBV5-1 and TRBJ1-4; possibly TRBD1 for D (6 bases). Germline CDR1 is SGHRS and CDR2 is YFSETQ. This CDR3 comprises 14 residues. The CDR3 coding sequence is TGCGCCAGCAGGCGGGACAACTGGGAGAAAAACCTGTTTTTT. The encoded protein is CASRRDNWEKNLFF.

This chain joins TRBV7-2 and TRBJ1-2; weak D call: TRBD1 (5 bases). V was cut by 2 bases and J by 8 bases, with 9 bases left in between. This CDR3 has 12 amino acids. The germline gives CDR1 SGHTA, CDR2 FQGNSA. The chain's CDR3 is CASSLNGGGYTF. The CDR3 coding sequence is TGTGCCAGCAGCTTAAATGGGGGAGGCTACACCTTC.

This clonotype has a single count. The chain recombines TRBV20-1 with TRBJ2-6; 7 bases align to TRBD1. This CDR3 spans 16 amino acids. The germline V gene has CDR1 DFQATT and CDR2 SNEGSKA (reference sequence). Germline trimming cut 6 bases from V and 2 bases from J; bases unmatched to any gene: 10. CDR3 in amino acids: CSAARPQGTGANVLTF. The DNA for the CDR3 is TGCAGTGCCGCAAGACCACAGGGGACTGGGGCCAACGTCCTGACTTTC.

This clonotype came up a few times. J is TRBJ2-7 and V is TRBV2; TRBD1 matches at 7 bases. CDR3 size: 14 residues. Unmatched junction bases numbered 8, after V lost 7 bases and J lost 2 bases. Germline V gene sequence: CDR1 SNHLY, CDR2 FYNNEI. CDR3 protein: CASILGRGPYEQYF. CDR3 DNA: TGTGCCAGCATACTTGGTAGGGGGCCCTACGAGCAGTACTTC.

This clonotype showed up just a few times. The J gene is TRBJ1-2, the V gene TRBV29-1; maybe TRBD1 (5 bases). Deletions cut 4 bases from V and 3 bases from J, with 9 bases between. The CDR3 is made up of 12 amino acids. From germline, CDR1 is SQVTM and CDR2 ANQGSEA. CDR3 loop: CSVAGGDYGYTF. The CDR3 nucleotides are TGCAGCGTTGCGGGGGGAGACTATGGCTACACCTTC.

The chain links TRBV5-1 to TRBJ2-2; possibly TRBD2 for D (5 bases). Trimming cost V 1 base and J 6 bases, with 10 bases left between them. In germline, CDR1 is SGHRS, CDR2 YFSETQ. The CDR3 is 14 residues long. For the CDR3, the DNA is TGCGCCAGCAGCTTGTCGGGGTCTCCCGGGGAGCTGTTTTTT. This codes for CASSLSGSPGELFF.

This clonotype was counted a few times. This rearrangement joins TRBV10-3 to TRBJ2-7, with D unclear. Germline V lookup: CDR1 ENHRY, CDR2 SYGVKD. The V end was cut by 3 bases, the J end by 5 bases, with 11 bases between. The CDR3 is 13 amino acids. CDR3 amino acids: CAISDVNDHEQYF. Here the CDR3 DNA reads TGTGCCATCAGTGACGTTAATGACCACGAGCAGTACTTC.

The rearrangement links TRBV4-1 to TRBJ2-7, with D hard to call. The CDR3 extends over 14 amino acids. CDR1 MGHRA and CDR2 YSYEKL come from the germline V gene. Trimming removed 0 bases at V and 7 bases at J, with 13 bases between. CDR3 coding DNA: TGCGCCAGCAGCCAAGATCTTTTTTCTGTAGAGCAGTACTTC. This gives the protein CASSQDLFSVEQYF.

The CDR3 sequence is CASSEHGTSYEQYF. For the CDR3, the DNA is TGTGCCAGCAGTGAACACGGCACCTCCTACGAGCAGTACTTC. This rearrangement joins TRBV6-5 to TRBJ2-7; D is uncertain. CDR3 size: 14 residues. CDR1 MNHEY and CDR2 SVGAGI come from the germline V gene. The V end lost 5 bases, the J end lost 0 bases, and 11 bases lay between the germline ends.

V is TRBV27 and J is TRBJ1-1, with 9 bases aligning to TRBD1. The CDR3 contains 16 residues. With 5 bases clipped from V and 0 bases from J, the junction kept 7 bases outside the gene matches. Germline V gene data show CDR1 as MNHEY and CDR2 as SMNVEV (reference sequence). CDR3 sequence reads: CASSRTGTGLNTEAFF. The CDR3 nucleotides are TGTGCCAGCAGTCGAACCGGGACAGGGCTGAACACTGAAGCTTTCTTT.